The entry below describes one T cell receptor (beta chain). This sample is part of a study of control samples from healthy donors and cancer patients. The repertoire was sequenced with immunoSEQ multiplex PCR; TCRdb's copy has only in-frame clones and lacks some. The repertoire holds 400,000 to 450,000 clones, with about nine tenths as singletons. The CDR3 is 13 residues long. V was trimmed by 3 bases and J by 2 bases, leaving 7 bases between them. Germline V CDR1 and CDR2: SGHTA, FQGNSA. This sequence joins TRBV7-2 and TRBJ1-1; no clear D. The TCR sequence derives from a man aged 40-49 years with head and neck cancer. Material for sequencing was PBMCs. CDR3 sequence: CASSFATNTEAFF. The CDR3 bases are TGTGCCAGCAGCTTCGCTACAAACACTGAAGCTTTCTTT.